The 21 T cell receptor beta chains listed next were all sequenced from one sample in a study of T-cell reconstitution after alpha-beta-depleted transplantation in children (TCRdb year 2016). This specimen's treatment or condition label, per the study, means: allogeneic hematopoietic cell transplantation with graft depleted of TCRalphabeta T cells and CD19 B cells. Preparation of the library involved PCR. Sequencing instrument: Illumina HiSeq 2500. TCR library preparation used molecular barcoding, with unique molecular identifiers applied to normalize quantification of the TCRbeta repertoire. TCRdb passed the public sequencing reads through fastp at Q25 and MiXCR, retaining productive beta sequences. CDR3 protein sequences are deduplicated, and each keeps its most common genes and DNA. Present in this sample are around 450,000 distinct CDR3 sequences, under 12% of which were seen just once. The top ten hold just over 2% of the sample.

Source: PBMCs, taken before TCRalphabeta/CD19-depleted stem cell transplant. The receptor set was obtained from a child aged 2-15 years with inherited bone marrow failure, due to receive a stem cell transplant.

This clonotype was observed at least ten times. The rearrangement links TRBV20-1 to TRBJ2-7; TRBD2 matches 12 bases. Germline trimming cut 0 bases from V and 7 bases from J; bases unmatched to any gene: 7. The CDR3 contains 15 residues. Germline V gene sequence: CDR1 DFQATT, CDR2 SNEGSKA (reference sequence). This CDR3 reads CSARDVLAGGGEQYF. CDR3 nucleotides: TGCAGTGCTAGAGACGTCCTAGCGGGAGGGGGGGAGCAGTACTTC.

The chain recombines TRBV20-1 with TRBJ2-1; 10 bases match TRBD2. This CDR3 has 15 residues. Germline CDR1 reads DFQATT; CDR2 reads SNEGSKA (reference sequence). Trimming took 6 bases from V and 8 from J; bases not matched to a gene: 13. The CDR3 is CSATSLAGPWDEQFF. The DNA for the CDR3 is TGCAGTGCCACCTCACTAGCGGGACCCTGGGATGAGCAGTTCTTC.

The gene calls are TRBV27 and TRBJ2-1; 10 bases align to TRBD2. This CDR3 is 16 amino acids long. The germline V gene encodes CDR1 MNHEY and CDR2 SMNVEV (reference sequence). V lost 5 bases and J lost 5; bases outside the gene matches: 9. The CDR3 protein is CASSPSSGSFDNEQFF. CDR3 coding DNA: TGTGCCAGCAGTCCGTCTAGCGGGAGCTTCGACAATGAGCAGTTCTTC.

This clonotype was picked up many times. This CDR3 is CSARDTSGQPQHF. The CDR3 coding sequence is TGCAGTGCTAGAGACACGTCGGGCCAGCCCCAGCATTTT. J is TRBJ1-5 and V is TRBV20-1; D is ambiguous. Trimming cost V 0 bases and J 7 bases, with 10 bases left between them. CDR1 DFQATT and CDR2 SNEGSKA come from the germline V gene (reference sequence). This CDR3 is built from 13 residues.

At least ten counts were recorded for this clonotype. The CDR3 loop is CASSVEGLGGYTF. The CDR3 nucleotides are TGTGCCAGCAGCGTAGAAGGGCTCGGCGGCTACACCTTC. V gene TRBV9 combines with J gene TRBJ1-2; D remains unclear. The germline V gene encodes CDR1 SGDLS and CDR2 YYNGEE. The CDR3 length is 13 residues. Trimming left V 0 bases short and J 8 bases short, with 11 bases between.

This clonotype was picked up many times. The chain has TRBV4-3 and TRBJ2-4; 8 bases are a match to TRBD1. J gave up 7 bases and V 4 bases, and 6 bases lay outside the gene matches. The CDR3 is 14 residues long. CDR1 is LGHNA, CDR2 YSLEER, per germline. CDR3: CASSPWTGNNIQYF. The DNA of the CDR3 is TGCGCCAGCAGCCCTTGGACAGGGAACAACATTCAGTACTTC.

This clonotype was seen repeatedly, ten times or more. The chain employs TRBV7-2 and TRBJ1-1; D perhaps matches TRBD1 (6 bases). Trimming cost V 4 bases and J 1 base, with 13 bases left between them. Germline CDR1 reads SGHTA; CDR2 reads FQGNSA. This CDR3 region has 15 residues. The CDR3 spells CASSSPTQGNTEAFF. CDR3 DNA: TGTGCCAGCAGCTCTCCAACACAGGGGAACACTGAAGCTTTCTTT. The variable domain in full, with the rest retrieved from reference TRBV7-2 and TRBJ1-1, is GAGVSQSPSNKVTEKGKDVELRCDPISGHTALYWYRQSLGQGLEFLIYFQGNSAPDKSGLPSDRFSAERTGGSVSTLTIQRTQQEDSAVYLCASSSPTQGNTEAFFGQGTRLTVV.

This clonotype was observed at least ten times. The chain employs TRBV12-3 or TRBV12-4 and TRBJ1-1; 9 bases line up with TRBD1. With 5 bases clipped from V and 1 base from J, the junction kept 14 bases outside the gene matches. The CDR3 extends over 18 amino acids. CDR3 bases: TGTGCCAGCAGTCCCCCGATACTCCCGGGACAGGGGAACACTGAAGCTTTCTTT. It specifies CASSPPILPGQGNTEAFF.

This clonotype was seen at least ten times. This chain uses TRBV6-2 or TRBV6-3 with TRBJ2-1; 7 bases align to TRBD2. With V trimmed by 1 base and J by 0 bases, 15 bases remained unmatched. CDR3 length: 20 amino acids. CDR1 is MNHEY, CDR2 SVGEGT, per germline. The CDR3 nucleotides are TGTGCCAGCAGTTACTTTCTAGCGGCCCCGATGGGGGGCTCCTACAATGAGCAGTTCTTC. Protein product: CASSYFLAAPMGGSYNEQFF.

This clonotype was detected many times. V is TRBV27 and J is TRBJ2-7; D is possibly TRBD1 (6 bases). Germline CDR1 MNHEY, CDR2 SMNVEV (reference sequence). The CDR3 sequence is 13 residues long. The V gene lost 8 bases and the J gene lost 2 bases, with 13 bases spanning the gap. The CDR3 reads CASAGTFPYEQYF. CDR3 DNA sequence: TGTGCCAGCGCCGGGACATTTCCCTACGAGCAGTACTTC.

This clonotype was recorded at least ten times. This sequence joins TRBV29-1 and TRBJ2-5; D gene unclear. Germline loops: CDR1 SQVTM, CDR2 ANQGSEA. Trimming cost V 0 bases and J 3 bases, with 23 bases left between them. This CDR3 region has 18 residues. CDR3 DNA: TGCAGCGTTGAAGACCTCGAACGAACGCCGGGCCTGGAAGAGACCCAGTACTTC. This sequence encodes CSVEDLERTPGLEETQYF.

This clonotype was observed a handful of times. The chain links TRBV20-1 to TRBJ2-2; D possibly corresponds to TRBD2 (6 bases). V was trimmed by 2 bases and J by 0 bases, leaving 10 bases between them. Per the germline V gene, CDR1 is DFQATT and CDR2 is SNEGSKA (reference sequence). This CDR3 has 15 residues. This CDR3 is CSARLGTSNTGELFF. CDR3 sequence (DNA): TGCAGTGCTAGACTTGGGACTTCGAACACCGGGGAGCTGTTTTTT.

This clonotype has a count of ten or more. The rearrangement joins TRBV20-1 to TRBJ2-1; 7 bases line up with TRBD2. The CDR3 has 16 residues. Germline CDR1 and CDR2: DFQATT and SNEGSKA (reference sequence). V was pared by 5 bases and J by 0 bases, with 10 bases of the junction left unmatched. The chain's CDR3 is CSAVRRASGSYNEQFF. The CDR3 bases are TGCAGTGCTGTCCGAAGGGCTAGCGGCTCCTACAATGAGCAGTTCTTC.

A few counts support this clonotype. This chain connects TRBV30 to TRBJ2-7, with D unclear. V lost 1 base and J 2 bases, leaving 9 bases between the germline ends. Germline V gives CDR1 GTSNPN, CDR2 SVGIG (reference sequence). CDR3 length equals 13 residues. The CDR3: CAWSGAFPYEQYF. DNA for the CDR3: TGTGCCTGGAGTGGGGCCTTCCCCTACGAGCAGTACTTC.

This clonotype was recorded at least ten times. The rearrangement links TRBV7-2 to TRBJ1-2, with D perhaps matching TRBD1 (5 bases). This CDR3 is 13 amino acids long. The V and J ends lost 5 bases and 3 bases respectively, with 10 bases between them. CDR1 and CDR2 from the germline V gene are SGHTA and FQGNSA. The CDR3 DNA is TGTGCCAGCAGCCCCGCCAGGGACTATGGCTACACCTTC. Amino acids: CASSPARDYGYTF. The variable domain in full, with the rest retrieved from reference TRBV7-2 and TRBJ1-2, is GAGVSQSPSNKVTEKGKDVELRCDPISGHTALYWYRQSLGQGLEFLIYFQGNSAPDKSGLPSDRFSAERTGGSVSTLTIQRTQQEDSAVYLCASSPARDYGYTFGSGTRLTVV.

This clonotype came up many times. The CDR3 region is CASSLYGGPQPQHF. The DNA for the CDR3 is TGTGCCAGCAGTTTATATGGGGGGCCTCAGCCCCAGCATTTT. The chain uses TRBV27 and TRBJ1-5; possibly TRBD1 for D (6 bases). Trimming removed 1 base at V and 6 bases at J, with 10 bases between. The CDR3 sequence is 14 residues long. CDR1 and CDR2 from the germline V gene are MNHEY and SMNVEV (reference sequence).

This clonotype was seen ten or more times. CDR3 region: CATWADTQYF. For the CDR3, the DNA is TGTGCCACCTGGGCAGATACGCAGTATTTT. J is TRBJ2-3 and V is TRBV12-3 or TRBV12-4; D remains ambiguous. The CDR3 is 10 residues long. The V and J ends lost 10 bases and 4 bases respectively, with 6 bases between them.

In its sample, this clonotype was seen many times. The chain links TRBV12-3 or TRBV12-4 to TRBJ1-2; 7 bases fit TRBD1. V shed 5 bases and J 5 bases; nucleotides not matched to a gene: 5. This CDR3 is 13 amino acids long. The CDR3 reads CASSLGQDYGYTF. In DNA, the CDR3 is TGTGCCAGCAGTCTAGGACAGGATTATGGCTACACCTTC.

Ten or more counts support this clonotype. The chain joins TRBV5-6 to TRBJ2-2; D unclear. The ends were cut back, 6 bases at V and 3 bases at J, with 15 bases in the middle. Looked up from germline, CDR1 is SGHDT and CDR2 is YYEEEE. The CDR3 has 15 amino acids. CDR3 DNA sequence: TGTGCCAGCATAAGTTCGTCCTACCACACCGGGGAGCTGTTTTTT. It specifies CASISSSYHTGELFF.

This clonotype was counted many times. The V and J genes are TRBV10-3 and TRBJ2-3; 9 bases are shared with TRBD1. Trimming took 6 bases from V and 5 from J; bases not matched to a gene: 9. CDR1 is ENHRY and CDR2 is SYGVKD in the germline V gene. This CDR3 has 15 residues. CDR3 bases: TGTGCCATCAGCGCCGGGACAGGGTTGGTAGATACGCAGTATTTT. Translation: CAISAGTGLVDTQYF.

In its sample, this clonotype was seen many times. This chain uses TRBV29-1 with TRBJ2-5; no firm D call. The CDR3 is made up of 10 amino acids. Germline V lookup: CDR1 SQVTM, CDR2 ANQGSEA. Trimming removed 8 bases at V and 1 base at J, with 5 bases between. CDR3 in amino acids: CSSFQETQYF. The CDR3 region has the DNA TGCAGCTCATTCCAAGAGACCCAGTACTTC.